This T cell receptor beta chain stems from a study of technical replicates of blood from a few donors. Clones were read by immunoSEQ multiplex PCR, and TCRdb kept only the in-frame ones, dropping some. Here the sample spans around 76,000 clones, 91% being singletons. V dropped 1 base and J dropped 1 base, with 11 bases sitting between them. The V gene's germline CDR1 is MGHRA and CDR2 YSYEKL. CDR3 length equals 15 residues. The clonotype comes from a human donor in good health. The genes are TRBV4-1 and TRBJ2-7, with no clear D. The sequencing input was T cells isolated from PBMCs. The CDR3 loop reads CASSQGAIQSYEQYF. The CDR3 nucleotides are TGCGCCAGCAGCCAAGGAGCAATTCAATCCTACGAGCAGTACTTC.